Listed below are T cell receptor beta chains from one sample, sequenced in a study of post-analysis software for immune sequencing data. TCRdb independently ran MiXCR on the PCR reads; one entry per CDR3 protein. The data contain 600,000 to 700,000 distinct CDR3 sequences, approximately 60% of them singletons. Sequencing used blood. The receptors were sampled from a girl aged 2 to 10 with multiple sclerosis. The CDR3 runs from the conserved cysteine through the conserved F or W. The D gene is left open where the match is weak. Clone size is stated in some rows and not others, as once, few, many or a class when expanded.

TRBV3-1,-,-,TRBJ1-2,CASSQGTGRNYTF,TGTGCCAGCAGCCAAGGGACTGGACGGAACTACACCTTC
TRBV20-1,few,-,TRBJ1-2,CSARLGSGSPNYGYTF,TGCAGTGCTAGATTGGGGTCCGGCAGTCCTAACTATGGCTACACCTTC
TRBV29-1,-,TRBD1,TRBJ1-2,CSVTTGGGYGYTF,TGCAGCGTTACGACAGGGGGAGGCTATGGCTACACCTTC
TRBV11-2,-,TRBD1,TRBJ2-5,CASSHTGEETQYF,TGTGCCAGCAGCCATACAGGGGAAGAGACCCAGTACTTC
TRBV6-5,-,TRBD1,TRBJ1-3,CASSYSTGSGNTIYF,TGTGCCAGCAGTTATTCGACAGGGTCCGGAAACACCATATATTTT
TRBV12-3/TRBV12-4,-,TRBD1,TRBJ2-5,CASRNTGVETQYF,TGTGCCAGCAGAAATACAGGGGTAGAGACCCAGTACTTC
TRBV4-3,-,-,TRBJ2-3,CASSQEGRQGVLAGVLADTQYF,TGCGCCAGCAGCCAAGAGGGTCGACAGGGGGTCCTAGCGGGGGTCCTTGCCGATACGCAGTATTTT
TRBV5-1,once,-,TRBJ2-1,CASSREPGSYNEQFF,TGCGCCAGCAGCCGCGAACCGGGTTCCTACAATGAGCAGTTCTTC
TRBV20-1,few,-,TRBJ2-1,CSARVLALPGQFF,TGCAGTGCTAGAGTCTTGGCCCTTCCTGGGCAGTTCTTC
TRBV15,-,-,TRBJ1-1,CATSRDRGMRTGAFF,TGTGCCACCAGCAGAGATCGGGGTATGCGCACTGGAGCTTTCTTT
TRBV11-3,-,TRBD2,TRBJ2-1,CASSNPLAVSYNEQFF,TGTGCCAGCAGCAATCCCCTAGCGGTCTCCTACAATGAGCAGTTCTTC
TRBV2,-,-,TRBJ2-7,CAGSEGEQYF,TGTGCCGGCAGTGAGGGAGAGCAGTACTTC
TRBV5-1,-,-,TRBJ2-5,CASGLSTLGTQYF,TGCGCCAGCGGGTTGAGCACCCTTGGGACCCAGTACTTC
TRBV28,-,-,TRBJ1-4,CASFFNEKLFF,TGTGCCAGCTTTTTTAATGAAAAACTGTTTTTT
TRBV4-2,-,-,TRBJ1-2,CASSQATEDYGYTF,TGTGCCAGCAGCCAAGCGACAGAAGACTATGGCTACACCTTC
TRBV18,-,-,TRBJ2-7,CASSPSEGYEQYF,TGTGCCAGCTCACCGAGCGAGGGCTACGAGCAGTACTTC
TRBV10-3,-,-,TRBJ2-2,CAISVRDTSSTGELFF,TGTGCCATCAGTGTCCGGGACACATCGAGCACCGGGGAGCTGTTTTTT
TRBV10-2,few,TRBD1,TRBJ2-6,CASSESQGLGANVLTF,TGCGCCAGCAGTGAATCACAGGGGTTGGGGGCCAACGTCCTGACTTTC
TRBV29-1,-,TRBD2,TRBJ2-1,CSVYYLAGANEQFF,TGCAGCGTCTACTACCTAGCGGGAGCCAATGAGCAGTTCTTC
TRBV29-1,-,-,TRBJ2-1,CSAEGLDSSYNEQFF,TGCAGCGCCGAGGGACTCGACAGCTCCTACAATGAGCAGTTCTTC
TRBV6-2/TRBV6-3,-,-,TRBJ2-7,CASSYGGEASYEQYF,TGTGCCAGCAGTTACGGCGGGGAGGCATCCTACGAGCAGTACTTC
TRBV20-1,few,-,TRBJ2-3,CSARVGAGRADTQYF,TGCAGTGCTAGGGTCGGCGCAGGGCGAGCAGATACGCAGTATTTT
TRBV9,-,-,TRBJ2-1,CASSGRSEPPSPREQFF,TGTGCCAGCAGCGGCCGATCGGAGCCCCCTTCGCCTCGTGAGCAGTTCTTC
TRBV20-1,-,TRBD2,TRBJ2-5,CSARGQGLAGETQYF,TGCAGTGCTAGAGGGCAGGGACTAGCGGGAGAGACCCAGTACTTC
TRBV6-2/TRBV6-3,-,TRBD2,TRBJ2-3,CASSYSTSLADRTDTQYF,TGTGCCAGCAGTTACTCGACTTCTCTAGCGGATCGCACAGATACGCAGTATTTT
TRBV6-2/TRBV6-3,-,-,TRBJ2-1,CASSYRGLREAEQFF,TGTGCCAGCAGTTACCGGGGTCTGCGGGAAGCTGAGCAGTTCTTC
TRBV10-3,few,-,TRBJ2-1,CAISGGPGSYNEQFF,TGTGCCATCAGTGGGGGGCCGGGGTCCTACAATGAGCAGTTCTTC
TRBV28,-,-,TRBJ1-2,CASSLGTYGYTF,TGTGCCAGCAGTTTAGGTACCTATGGCTACACCTTC
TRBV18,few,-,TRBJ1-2,CASSPPGDPYGYTF,TGTGCCAGCTCACCCCCCGGGGACCCCTATGGCTACACCTTC
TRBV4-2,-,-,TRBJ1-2,CASSQTSGSGYGYTF,TGTGCCAGCAGCCAAACCTCTGGGTCAGGCTATGGCTACACCTTC
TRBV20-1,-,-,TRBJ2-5,CSAKEGETQYF,TGCAGTGCAAAAGAGGGGGAGACCCAGTACTTC
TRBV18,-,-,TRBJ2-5,CARHRSSGETQYF,TGTGCCCGCCACCGATCTAGTGGAGAGACCCAGTACTTC
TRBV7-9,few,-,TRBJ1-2,CASSYRGFSYGYTF,TGTGCCAGCAGCTACCGGGGCTTCAGTTATGGCTACACCTTC
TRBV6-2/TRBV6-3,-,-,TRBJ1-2,CASSEGEIGYTF,TGTGCCAGCAGCGAGGGGGAAATTGGCTACACCTTC
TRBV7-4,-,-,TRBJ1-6,CASSLVIEGDSPLHF,TGTGCCAGCAGCTTAGTAATCGAAGGCGATTCACCCCTCCACTTT
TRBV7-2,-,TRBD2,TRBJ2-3,CASSPTSGANPSTDTQYF,TGTGCCAGCAGCCCGACTAGCGGGGCTAACCCGAGCACAGATACGCAGTATTTT
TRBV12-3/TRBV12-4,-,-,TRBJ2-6,CASTLEVSGANVLTF,TGTGCCAGCACCCTCGAAGTGTCTGGGGCCAACGTCCTGACTTTC
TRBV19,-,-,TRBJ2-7,CASRSRDGDYEQYF,TGTGCCAGTAGATCCCGGGACGGGGACTACGAGCAGTACTTC
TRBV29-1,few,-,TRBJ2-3,CSVVPDGNTDTQYF,TGCAGCGTTGTTCCGGACGGTAACACAGATACGCAGTATTTT
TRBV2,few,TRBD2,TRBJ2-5,CASSLRTSGVQETQYF,TGTGCCAGCAGTCTAAGGACTAGCGGGGTGCAAGAGACCCAGTACTTC
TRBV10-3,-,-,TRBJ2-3,CAISSRDTQYF,TGTGCCATCAGTTCAAGAGATACGCAGTATTTT
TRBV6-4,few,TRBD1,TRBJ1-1,CASSSGQENTEAFF,TGTGCCAGCAGTTCGGGACAGGAGAACACTGAAGCTTTCTTT
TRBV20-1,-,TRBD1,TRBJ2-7,CSASLVQGANEQYF,TGCAGTGCTAGTCTGGTCCAGGGGGCCAACGAGCAGTACTTC
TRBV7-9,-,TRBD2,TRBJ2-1,CASSWPTSLSYNEQFF,TGTGCCAGCAGCTGGCCGACTAGCCTCTCCTACAATGAGCAGTTCTTC
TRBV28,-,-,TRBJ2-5,CASSPPTANGQYF,TGTGCCAGCAGTCCCCCGACCGCTAACGGCCAGTACTTC
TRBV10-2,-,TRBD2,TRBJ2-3,CASSESLAGSTDTQYF,TGCGCCAGCAGTGAGTCCCTAGCGGGGTCCACAGATACGCAGTATTTT
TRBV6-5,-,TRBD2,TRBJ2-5,CASSYTGLATETQYF,TGTGCCAGCAGTTACACGGGACTAGCAACGGAGACCCAGTACTTC
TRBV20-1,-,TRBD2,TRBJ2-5,CSAIVRGGQETQYF,TGCAGTGCGATAGTGCGGGGAGGGCAAGAGACCCAGTACTTC